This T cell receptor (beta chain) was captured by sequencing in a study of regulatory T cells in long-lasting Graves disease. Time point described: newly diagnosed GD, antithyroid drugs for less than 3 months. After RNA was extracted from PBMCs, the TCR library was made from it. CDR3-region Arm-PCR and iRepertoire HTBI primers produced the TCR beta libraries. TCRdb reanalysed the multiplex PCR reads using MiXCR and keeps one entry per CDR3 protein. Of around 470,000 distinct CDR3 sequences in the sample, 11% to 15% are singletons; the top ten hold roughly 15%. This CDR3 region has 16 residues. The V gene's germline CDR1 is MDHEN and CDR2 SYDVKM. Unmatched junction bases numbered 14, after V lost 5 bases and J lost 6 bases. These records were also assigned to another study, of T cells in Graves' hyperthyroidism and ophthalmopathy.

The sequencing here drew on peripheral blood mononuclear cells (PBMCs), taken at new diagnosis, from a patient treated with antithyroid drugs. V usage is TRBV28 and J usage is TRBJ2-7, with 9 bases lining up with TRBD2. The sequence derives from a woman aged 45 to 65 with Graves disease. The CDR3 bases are TGTGCCAGCAGTACGACTAGCGGAGAAAGGGACTTCGAGCAGTACTTC. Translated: CASSTTSGERDFEQYF.